This T cell receptor (beta chain) was sequenced for a study of cytomegalovirus exposure and HLA in healthy donors. Trimming left V 3 bases short and J 9 bases short, with 15 bases between. CDR1 MDHEN and CDR2 SYDVKM come from the germline V gene. This CDR3 comprises 15 residues. The data were produced by immunoSEQ multiplex PCR, yet TCRdb's version contains in-frame clones alone and is incomplete. The sample carries roughly 300,000 clones, approximately 88% recorded once. Sequenced material: PBMCs. The source is a woman aged 18-29 years in good health and CMV-seronegative. This chain links TRBV28 with TRBJ1-6; D ambiguous. The CDR3 reads CASSLHGRTISPLHF. The CDR3 bases are TGTGCCAGCAGTTTGCACGGTCGAACGATTTCACCCCTCCACTTT.